One sample yielded the 29 T cell receptor beta chains listed below, sequenced in a study of vaccination and CD4 T cells after COVID-19. Cultured CD4+ T-cell DNA underwent Oncomine TCR Beta short-read sequencing. TCRdb re-derived calls from the PCR reads in MiXCR, one entry per CDR3 protein. Of about 12,000 distinct CDR3 sequences detected, 45% to 50% appear once; the ten largest clones hold around 13%. Treatment given: roughly 10-day PBMC culture with coronavirus spike peptide pools or control peptides (ViraFEST assay). Their antigens are not known. The sample comprised CD4+ T cells from blood, cultured in vitro. The receptor set was obtained from a human donor who had recovered from COVID-19.

Only a few counts were recorded for this clonotype. The CDR3 DNA follows: TGTGCCAGCAGTGACCCGGCCATGGGGGTCACTGAAGCTTTCTTT. It codes for CASSDPAMGVTEAFF. The chain recombines TRBV6-4 with TRBJ1-1; TRBD1 is a possible D gene (5 bases). Per germline, CDR1 MRHNA and CDR2 SNTAGT. The CDR3 covers 15 residues. Trimming took 2 bases from V and 4 from J, leaving 14 bases between them.

This rearrangement joins TRBV7-3 to TRBJ2-5; a possible D gene is TRBD2 (6 bases). This CDR3 has 15 residues. The V gene lost 5 bases and the J gene lost 1 base, with 14 bases spanning the gap. The germline V gene encodes CDR1 SGHTA and CDR2 FQGTGA. The CDR3 DNA follows: TGTGCCAGCAGCCGGGGGTACGGCTCCCAAGAGACCCAGTACTTC. It encodes CASSRGYGSQETQYF.

Details on this clonotype: The junction departs from the called germline gene at one end, perhaps through a read error. The genes are TRBV6-1 and TRBJ2-3, with D perhaps TRBD1 (5 bases). Germline-derived CDR1 and CDR2 are MNHNS and SASEGT. This CDR3 comprises 14 residues. DNA of the CDR3: TGTGCCATCAGTGAAGGCAGGGAAGGAGATACGCAGTATTTT. Translation: CAISEGREGDTQYF.

The chain joins TRBV7-3 to TRBJ2-2; D perhaps matches TRBD1 (6 bases). CDR3 size: 15 residues. V lost 5 bases and J lost 5, with 15 bases in between. Germline CDR1 reads SGHTA; CDR2 reads FQGTGA. The CDR3 loop is CASSPQVRGTGELFF. CDR3 sequence (DNA): TGTGCCAGCAGCCCCCAAGTCAGGGGTACCGGGGAGCTGTTTTTT.

This clonotype has a handful of counts. The chain links TRBV19 to TRBJ2-5; D not resolved. V lost 6 bases, J lost 5 bases, and 13 bases lay in between. CDR1 LNHDA and CDR2 SQIVND come from the germline V gene (reference sequence). The CDR3 is 13 amino acids. CDR3 sequence: CASRLAMGETQYF. DNA for the CDR3: TGTGCCAGTAGGCTGGCCATGGGGGAGACCCAGTACTTC.

The chain has TRBV7-2 and TRBJ2-5; 8 nucleotides align to TRBD2. J was trimmed by 5 bases and V by 5 bases; bases with no gene match: 16. CDR1 is SGHTA and CDR2 is FQGNSA in the germline V gene. The CDR3 is made up of 17 amino acids. Here the CDR3 reads CASSHKPWIAGNETQYF. DNA of the CDR3: TGTGCCAGCAGCCATAAACCGTGGATAGCGGGAAACGAGACCCAGTACTTC.

J is TRBJ1-5 and V is TRBV4-3, with a possible D match to TRBD1 (5 bases). Germline V CDR1 and CDR2: LGHNA, YSLEER. The CDR3 length is 15 residues. Between the trimmed V and J ends, which lost 1 base and 6 bases, there was a span of 13 bases. CDR3 bases: TGCGCCAGCAGCCAAGTCCGGCAGGGTGGTCAGCCCCAGCATTTT. Translated: CASSQVRQGGQPQHF.

Worth noting for this clonotype: One end of the junction varies from germline; a read error may be responsible. This rearrangement joins TRBV6-2 or TRBV6-3 to TRBJ1-1; the match to TRBD1 covers 10 bases. This CDR3 is 14 amino acids long. Germline loops: CDR1 MNHEY, CDR2 SVGEGT. CDR3 nucleotides: TGTGCTAGCAGTAGGGGACAGGGGATCGTCGAAGCTTTCTTT. It translates to CASSRGQGIVEAFF.

The genes are TRBV24-1 and TRBJ2-7; D might be TRBD1 or TRBD2, each matching 5 bases. V was clipped by 2 bases and J by 0 bases, with 16 bases between them. Germline V gene sequence: CDR1 KGHDR, CDR2 SFDVKD. CDR3 length equals 17 residues. CDR3 sequence reads: CATSDSGTHLSSYEQYF. For the CDR3, the DNA is TGTGCCACCAGTGATTCAGGGACCCATCTGAGCTCCTACGAGCAGTACTTC.

This sequence joins TRBV14 and TRBJ2-7; D is possibly TRBD2 (7 bases). Between the trimmed V and J ends, which lost 5 bases and 6 bases, there was a span of 8 bases. In germline, CDR1 is SGHDN, CDR2 FVKESK. The CDR3 extends over 11 amino acids. CDR3 region: CASSRGGEQYF. The CDR3 coding sequence is TGTGCCAGCAGCAGGGGGGGCGAGCAGTACTTC.

This clonotype was observed a few times. J is TRBJ1-5 and V is TRBV30; 9 bases align to TRBD1. After removal of 5 bases from V and 5 bases from J, the junction contained 10 bases not matched to a gene. Germline V lookup: CDR1 GTSNPN, CDR2 SVGIG (reference sequence). The CDR3 is made up of 15 amino acids. CDR3 nucleotide sequence: TGTGCCTGGGAACGACAGGGGGGGAGTCATCAGCCCCAGCATTTT. Its protein product is CAWERQGGSHQPQHF.

V and J are TRBV6-1 and TRBJ2-1, with D perhaps given as TRBD1 or TRBD2 (5 bases each). Trimming left V 7 bases short and J 5 bases short, with 12 bases between. Germline V CDR1 and CDR2: MNHNS, SASEGT. This CDR3 spans 13 amino acids. The CDR3 sequence is CASKRGRDNEQFF. In DNA form, the CDR3 reads TGTGCCAGCAAGAGGGGAAGAGACAATGAGCAGTTCTTC.

The V call is TRBV20-1, the J call TRBJ1-2; D unresolved. The CDR3 covers 15 residues. V gave up 6 bases and J gave up 0 bases, with 17 bases separating them. Germline V gives CDR1 DFQATT, CDR2 SNEGSKA (reference sequence). The CDR3 protein is CSATESAETNYGYTF. The CDR3 DNA is TGCAGTGCAACCGAATCGGCAGAGACTAACTATGGCTACACCTTC.

The chain joins TRBV12-3 or TRBV12-4 to TRBJ1-1; 9 nucleotides align to TRBD1. The length of the CDR3 is 16 residues. The V segment lost 5 bases and the J segment 4 bases; nucleotides outside the gene matches: 11. CDR3 nucleotide sequence: TGTGCCAGCAGTCCGGACAGGGGAGCTATAGGCACTGAAGCTTTCTTT. Its translation is CASSPDRGAIGTEAFF.

This rearrangement joins TRBV2 to TRBJ1-2, with 7 positions matching TRBD1. With 4 bases clipped from V and 4 bases from J, the junction kept 9 bases outside the gene matches. The CDR3 is made up of 15 amino acids. CDR1 and CDR2 (germline): SNHLY, FYNNEI. The CDR3 region is CASSAVSGDSYGYTF. CDR3 coding DNA: TGTGCCAGCAGTGCGGTGTCTGGGGACAGCTATGGCTACACCTTC.

This clonotype has just a few counts. The J gene is TRBJ2-5, the V gene TRBV5-4; 14 bases align to TRBD2. The CDR3 is 16 amino acids. V was clipped by 4 bases and J by 4 bases; unmatched bases: 6. Germline lookup yields CDR1 SGHNT and CDR2 YYREEE (reference sequence). The CDR3 loop reads CASSLGLAGEGETQYF. DNA of the CDR3: TGTGCCAGCAGCCTGGGACTAGCGGGAGAGGGAGAGACCCAGTACTTC.

This clonotype was counted between two and nine times. V is TRBV5-1 and J is TRBJ2-5; 11 bases are a match to TRBD2. This CDR3 has 15 residues. V shed 5 bases and J 2 bases; nucleotides not matched to a gene: 5. Germline V lookup: CDR1 SGHRS, CDR2 YFSETQ. CDR3 protein: CASRELAGGQETQYF. The DNA for the CDR3 is TGCGCCAGCAGAGAATTAGCGGGGGGGCAAGAGACCCAGTACTTC.

The rearrangement joins TRBV20-1 to TRBJ2-1; possible D gene TRBD2, 6 bases. The V end lost 3 bases, the J end lost 8 bases, and 17 bases lay between the germline ends. This CDR3 comprises 14 residues. The germline CDR1 and CDR2 sequences are DFQATT and SNEGSKA (reference sequence). CDR3 sequence reads: CSASTSSGRDEQFF. The CDR3 DNA reads TGCAGTGCTAGCACTAGTAGCGGTCGGGATGAGCAGTTCTTC.

CDR3 in DNA: TGTGCCAGCAGCTTGGCCGGAGGCGGTGGCTACACCTTC. Protein sequence: CASSLAGGGGYTF. The chain carries TRBV5-4 and TRBJ1-2; unclear D gene. The germline CDR1 and CDR2 sequences are SGHNT and YYREEE (reference sequence). Trimming removed 0 bases from V and 7 bases from J, with 10 bases in between. The CDR3 runs 13 residues.

The CDR3: CASSLAPQGAGNTIYF. CDR3 in DNA: TGTGCCAGCAGCTTAGCGCCCCAGGGAGCTGGAAACACCATATATTTT. This rearrangement joins TRBV7-8 to TRBJ1-3, with a weak D call TRBD1 (5 bases). Germline values: CDR1 SGHVS, CDR2 FQNEAQ. The CDR3 extends over 16 amino acids. The germline V and J ends were trimmed by 0 bases and 2 bases, with 11 bases remaining between them.

The table lists this clonotype with a few counts. The V gene is TRBV28, the J gene TRBJ1-5, with 10 positions matching TRBD1. The trim removed 6 bases at V and 7 bases at J, leaving 6 bases unmatched. The CDR3 is 14 amino acids. CDR1 MDHEN and CDR2 SYDVKM come from the germline V gene. CDR3 amino acids: CASSLTGGGQPQHF. In nucleotides, the CDR3 is TGTGCCAGCAGCCTGACAGGGGGCGGCCAGCCCCAGCATTTT.

The chain couples TRBV29-1 to TRBJ1-2; D is undetermined. Trimming removed 3 bases at V and 8 bases at J, with 13 bases between. The CDR3 sequence is 12 residues long. Germline CDR1 SQVTM, CDR2 ANQGSEA. The CDR3 nucleotides read TGCAGCGTTGATCCCAGTACGGGGGGCTACACCTTC. It yields the protein CSVDPSTGGYTF.

The rearrangement links TRBV2 to TRBJ2-3; 8 bases fit TRBD1. Trimming at V came to 5 bases and at J to 6 bases, leaving 4 bases not matched to a gene. Germline lookup yields CDR1 SNHLY and CDR2 FYNNEI. The CDR3 is 13 residues long. Here the CDR3 reads CASSKDRADTQYF. The CDR3 DNA reads as TGTGCCAGCAGTAAGGACAGGGCGGATACGCAGTATTTT. The entire variable domain, with the rest obtained from reference TRBV2 and TRBJ2-3, is as follows: EPEVTQTPSHQVTQMGQEVILRCVPISNHLYFYWYRQILGQKVEFLVSFYNNEISEKSEIFDDQFSVERPDGSNFTLKIRSTKLEDSAMYFCASSKDRADTQYFGPGTRLTVL.

The CDR3 loop reads CASSFRLAGYNEQFF. CDR3 nucleotide sequence: TGTGCCAGCAGTTTTAGGCTAGCGGGGTACAATGAGCAGTTCTTC. V gene TRBV28 combines with J gene TRBJ2-1; TRBD2 aligns across 9 bases. Germline V gene lookup returns CDR1 MDHEN and CDR2 SYDVKM. The length of the CDR3 is 15 residues. J gave up 4 bases and V 3 bases, and 4 bases lay outside the gene matches.

This rearrangement joins TRBV7-2 to TRBJ2-7; D gene unclear. V gave up 2 bases and J gave up 13 bases, with 15 bases separating them. Germline lookup yields CDR1 SGHTA and CDR2 FQGNSA. This CDR3 contains 12 residues. CDR3 amino acids: CASSLLQDLKYF. DNA of the CDR3: TGTGCCAGCAGCTTATTGCAGGATCTAAAATACTTC.

The chain is built from TRBV7-2 and TRBJ1-1; D ambiguous. This CDR3 contains 15 residues. Trimming removed 1 base at V and 0 bases at J, with 9 bases between. CDR1 is SGHTA and CDR2 is FQGNSA in the germline V gene. The CDR3 coding sequence is TGTGCCAGCAGCTTAGTTAAGAACGTGAACACTGAAGCTTTCTTT. It translates to CASSLVKNVNTEAFF.

This clonotype is medium-sized by share. CDR3 coding DNA: TGCAGTGCTCGGGGGGGGGCGCCAGAGACCCAGTACTTC. This codes for CSARGGAPETQYF. The V gene is TRBV20-1, the J gene TRBJ2-5; 8 nucleotides align to TRBD2. The CDR3 extends over 13 amino acids. Trimming took 5 bases from V and 4 from J; bases not matched to a gene: 6. Germline V gene lookup returns CDR1 DFQATT and CDR2 SNEGSKA (reference sequence).

The gene calls are TRBV7-9 and TRBJ2-3; 12 bases are shared with TRBD2. V shed 3 bases and J 3 bases; nucleotides not matched to a gene: 4. Germline CDR1 reads SEHNR; CDR2 reads FQNEAQ (reference sequence). The CDR3 totals 16 residues. In DNA form, the CDR3 reads TGTGCCAGCAGCTTTCGGACTAGCGGGAAAACAGATACGCAGTATTTT. This gives the protein CASSFRTSGKTDTQYF. Full variable domain (missing parts from reference TRBV7-9 and TRBJ2-3): DTGVSQNPRHKITKRGQNVTFRCDPISEHNRLYWYRQTLGQGPEFLTYFQNEAQLEKSRLLSDRFSAERPKGSFSTLEIQRTEQGDSAMYLCASSFRTSGKTDTQYFGPGTRLTVL.

V usage is TRBV7-2 and J usage is TRBJ2-7; 7 bases are a match to TRBD2. Trimming took 4 bases from V and 1 from J; bases not matched to a gene: 10. The CDR3 is 16 residues long. Germline loops: CDR1 SGHTA, CDR2 FQGNSA. Here the CDR3 reads CASSSWGGGGSYEQYF. The CDR3 nucleotides are TGTGCCAGCAGCTCGTGGGGGGGTGGGGGTTCCTACGAGCAGTACTTC.